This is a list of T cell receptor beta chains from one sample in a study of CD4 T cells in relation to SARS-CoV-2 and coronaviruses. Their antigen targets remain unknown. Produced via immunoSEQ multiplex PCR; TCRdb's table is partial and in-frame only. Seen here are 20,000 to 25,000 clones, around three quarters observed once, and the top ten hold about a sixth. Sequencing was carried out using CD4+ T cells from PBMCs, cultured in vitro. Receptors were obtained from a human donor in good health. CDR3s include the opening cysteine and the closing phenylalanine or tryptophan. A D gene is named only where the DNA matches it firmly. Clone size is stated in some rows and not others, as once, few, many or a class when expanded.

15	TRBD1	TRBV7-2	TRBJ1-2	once	TGTGCCAGCAGCTTAGAAGGGGGGACAGGGTTAGGCTACACCTTC	CASSLEGGTGLGYTF
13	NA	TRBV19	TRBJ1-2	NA	TGTGCCAGTAACTCACCGGGACTCTATGGCTACACCTTC	CASNSPGLYGYTF
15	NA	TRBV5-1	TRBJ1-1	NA	TGCGCCAGCAGCCCCAGAGCTTCGGAAAACACTGAAGCTTTCTTT	CASSPRASENTEAFF
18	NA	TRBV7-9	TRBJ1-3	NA	TGTGCCAGCAGCCCCACTACGACCGGGCCAGTCTCTGGAAACACCATATATTTT	CASSPTTTGPVSGNTIYF
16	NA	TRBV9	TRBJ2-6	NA	TGTGCCAGCAGCGTAGGGGTTGGATCTGGGGCCAACGTCCTGACTTTC	CASSVGVGSGANVLTF
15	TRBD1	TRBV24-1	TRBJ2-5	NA	TGTGCCACCAGTGACCGAAAAACAGGGGAAGAGACCCAGTACTTC	CATSDRKTGEETQYF
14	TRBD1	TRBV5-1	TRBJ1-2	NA	TGCGCCAGCAGCTTGGAGGGACAGGACTATGGCTACACCTTC	CASSLEGQDYGYTF
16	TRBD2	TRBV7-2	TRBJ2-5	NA	TGTGCCAGCAGCTCCGGGACTAGCGGGAGCCGGGAGACCCAGTACTTC	CASSSGTSGSRETQYF
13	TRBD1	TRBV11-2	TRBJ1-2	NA	TGTGCCAGCAGCCCGGGACAGGGTCTTGGCTACACCTTC	CASSPGQGLGYTF
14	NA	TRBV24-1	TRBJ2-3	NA	TGTGCCACCAGTGAGGGGCAGGCGGCAGATACGCAGTATTTT	CATSEGQAADTQYF
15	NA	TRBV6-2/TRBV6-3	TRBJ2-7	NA	TGTGCCAGCAGTACCCCCGGAGAAGCCCCCTACGAGCAGTACTTC	CASSTPGEAPYEQYF
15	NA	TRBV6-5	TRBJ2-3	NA	TGTGCCAGCAGTTCTCAGGGTATAGTAGGAGATACGCAGTATTTT	CASSSQGIVGDTQYF
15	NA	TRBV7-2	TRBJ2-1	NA	TGTGCCAGCAGCCTGATGGGGACGGGGTTGGCTGAGCAGTTCTTC	CASSLMGTGLAEQFF
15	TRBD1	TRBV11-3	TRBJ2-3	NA	TGTGCCAGCAGCTCCGGGACAGGGGGAAGGCATACGCAGTATTTT	CASSSGTGGRHTQYF
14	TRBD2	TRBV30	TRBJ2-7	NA	TGTGCCTGGAGTCCCGGGACTAGCGGCTACGAGCAGTACTTC	CAWSPGTSGYEQYF
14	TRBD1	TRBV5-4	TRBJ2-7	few	TGTGCCAGCAGTCGGGACAGTAACTCCTACGAGCAGTACTTC	CASSRDSNSYEQYF
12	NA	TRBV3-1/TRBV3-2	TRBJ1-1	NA	TGTGCCAGCAGCCCCCGGGGCGTTGAAGCTTTCTTT	CASSPRGVEAFF
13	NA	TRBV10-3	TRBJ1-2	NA	TGTGCCATCACCGGCAGGAGGAACTATGGCTACACCTTC	CAITGRRNYGYTF
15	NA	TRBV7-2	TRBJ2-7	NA	TGTGCCAGCAGCTTAGCGGGGGGGCTTCAGTACGAGCAGTACTTC	CASSLAGGLQYEQYF
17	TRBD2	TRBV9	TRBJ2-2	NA	TGTGCCAGCAGCACAATTACTAGCGGGAGGGCCGCCGGGGAGCTGTTTTTT	CASSTITSGRAAGELFF
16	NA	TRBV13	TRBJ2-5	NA	TGTGCCAGCAGCTTTCGAAAGGCGGCAGGGGAAGAGACCCAGTACTTC	CASSFRKAAGEETQYF
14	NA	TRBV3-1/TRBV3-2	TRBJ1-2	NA	TGTGCCAGCAGCCAAGTAGGAGGGGTCGGCGGCTACACCTTC	CASSQVGGVGGYTF
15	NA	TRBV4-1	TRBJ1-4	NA	TGCGCCAGCAGCCCGGGAACTGTAGGGGGAGAAAAACTGTTTTTT	CASSPGTVGGEKLFF
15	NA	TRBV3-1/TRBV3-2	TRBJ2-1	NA	TGTGCCAGCAGCCCAACGGTAGGATCCTACAATGAGCAGTTCTTC	CASSPTVGSYNEQFF
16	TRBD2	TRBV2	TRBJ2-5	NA	TGTGCCAGCGATGAAGGACTAGCGCAAATTGGGGAGACCCAGTACTTC	CASDEGLAQIGETQYF
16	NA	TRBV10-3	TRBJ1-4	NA	TGTGCCATCAGCCCGACGGTTTTTGCAACTAATGAAAAACTGTTTTTT	CAISPTVFATNEKLFF
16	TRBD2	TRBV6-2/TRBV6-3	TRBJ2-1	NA	TGTGCCAGCAGCCCCAGCCCCGGACTAGCGGGAGGGTCAAAGTTCTTC	CASSPSPGLAGGSKFF
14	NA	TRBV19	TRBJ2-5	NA	TGTGCCAGTAGTATAGACGCAGGCCGGGAGACCCAGTACTTC	CASSIDAGRETQYF
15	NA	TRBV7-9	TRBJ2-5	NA	TGTGCCAGCAGATCCGGAACGGGTTCTCAAGAGACCCAGTACTTC	CASRSGTGSQETQYF
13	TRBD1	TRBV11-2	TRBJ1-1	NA	TGTGCCAGCAGATGGAGTTGGGACAGGGGAACTTTCTTT	CASRWSWDRGTFF
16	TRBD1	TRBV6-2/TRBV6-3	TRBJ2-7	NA	TGTGCCAGCAGTTACAGTACAGGGGGAAATTCCTACGAGCAGTACTTC	CASSYSTGGNSYEQYF
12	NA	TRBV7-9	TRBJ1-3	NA	TGTGCCAGCAGCACCTCCGCAGGGGTCATATATTTT	CASSTSAGVIYF
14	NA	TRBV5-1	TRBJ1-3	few	TGCGCCAGCAGCCCGGGAGACTCTGGAAACACCATATATTTT	CASSPGDSGNTIYF
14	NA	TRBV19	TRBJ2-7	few	TGTGCCAGTAGTTTGGGGAGCGACTCCTACGAGCAGTACTTC	CASSLGSDSYEQYF
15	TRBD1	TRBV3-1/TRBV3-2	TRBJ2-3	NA	TGTGCCAGCACCCTGGGGACAGGGCGCACAGATACGCAGTATTTT	CASTLGTGRTDTQYF
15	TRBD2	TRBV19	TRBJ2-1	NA	TGTGCCAGTAGTCCCGGACTAGCGGGGTACAATGAGCAGTTCTTC	CASSPGLAGYNEQFF
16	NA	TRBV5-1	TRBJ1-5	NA	TGCGCCAGCAGCTTAACCGGGTCTGGGAGCAATCAGCCCCAGCATTTT	CASSLTGSGSNQPQHF
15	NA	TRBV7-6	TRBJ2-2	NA	TGTGCCAGCAGCCGAGTCGGGAGTTTTCACGGGGAGCTGTTTTTT	CASSRVGSFHGELFF
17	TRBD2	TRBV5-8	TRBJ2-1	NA	TGTGCCAGCAGCTCCGCGGTAGCTAGCGGATTCTACAATGAGCAGTTCTTC	CASSSAVASGFYNEQFF
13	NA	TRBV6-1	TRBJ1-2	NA	TGTGCCAGCAGTGAACAAACCTCCAGGAGCTACACCTTC	CASSEQTSRSYTF
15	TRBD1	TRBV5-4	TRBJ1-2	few	TGTGCCAGCAGCGAGGGACAGGGGAGAGATCAGGGCTACACCTTC	CASSEGQGRDQGYTF
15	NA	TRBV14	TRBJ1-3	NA	TGTGCCAGCAGCCAAGGGGCCTCCTCTGGAAACACCATATATTTT	CASSQGASSGNTIYF
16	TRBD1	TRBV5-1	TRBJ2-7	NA	TGCGCCAGCAGCGCCCGTCCGGGACAGGAACCCTACGAGCAGTACTTC	CASSARPGQEPYEQYF
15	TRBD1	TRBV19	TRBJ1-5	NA	TGTGCCAGTACCGACAGGGGCCATAGCAATCAGCCCCAGCATTTT	CASTDRGHSNQPQHF
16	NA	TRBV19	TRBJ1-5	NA	TGTGCCAGTAGTATAAATTGGGGACAAATAAATCAGCCCCAGCATTTT	CASSINWGQINQPQHF
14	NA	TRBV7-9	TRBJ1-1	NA	TGTGCCAGCAGCTTACCCAGGGGAGGGTCTGAAGCTTTCTTT	CASSLPRGGSEAFF
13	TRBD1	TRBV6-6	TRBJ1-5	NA	TGTGCCAGCAGTGTTGACAGGGTGGGGCCCCAGCATTTT	CASSVDRVGPQHF
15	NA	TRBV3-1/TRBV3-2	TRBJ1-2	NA	TGTGCCAGCAGCCAAGGTCAGGGGAGAAACTATGGCTACACCTTC	CASSQGQGRNYGYTF
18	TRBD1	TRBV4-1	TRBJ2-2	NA	TGCGCCAGCAGCCAAGAGCTTGGTTACAGGGGCGACACCGGGGAGCTGTTTTTT	CASSQELGYRGDTGELFF
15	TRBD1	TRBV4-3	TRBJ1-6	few	TGCGCCAGCAGCCATGCTGACAGGGGTAATTCACCCCTCCACTTT	CASSHADRGNSPLHF
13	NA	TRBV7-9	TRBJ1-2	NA	TGTGCCAGCAGCTTAGCCATGGTGGATGGCTACACCTTC	CASSLAMVDGYTF
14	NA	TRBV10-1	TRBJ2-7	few	TGCGCCACTCCAATCCGGGACTGGGACTACGAGCAGTACTTC	CATPIRDWDYEQYF
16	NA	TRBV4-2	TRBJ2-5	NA	TGTGCCAGCCGCCGGGGAGGAGGGGTAAGGCAAGAGACCCAGTACTTC	CASRRGGGVRQETQYF
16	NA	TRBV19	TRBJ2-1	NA	TGTGCCAGTAGTATGGGCTACTTACGAACCTACAATGAGCAGTTCTTC	CASSMGYLRTYNEQFF
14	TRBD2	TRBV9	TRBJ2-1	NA	TGTGCCAGCAGCGTAGCAGGTAGCGGGAGAGAGCAGTTCTTC	CASSVAGSGREQFF
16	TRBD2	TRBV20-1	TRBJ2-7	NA	TGCAGTGCGAGTGACCCCTCACTAGCGGGAGCCTACGAGCAGTACTTC	CSASDPSLAGAYEQYF
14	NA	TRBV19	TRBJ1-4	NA	TGTGCCAGTAGCAACAGGGTGACTAATGAAAAACTGTTTTTT	CASSNRVTNEKLFF
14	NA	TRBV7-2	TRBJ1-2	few	TGTGCCAGCAGCTCACGGGACTTACTTGGAGGCTACACCTTC	CASSSRDLLGGYTF
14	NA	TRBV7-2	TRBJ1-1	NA	TGTGCCAGCAGCTTAAACAGACAAAACACTGAAGCTTTCTTT	CASSLNRQNTEAFF
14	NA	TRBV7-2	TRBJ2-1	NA	TGTGCCAGCAGCTTTTGGGACATAAACAATGAGCAGTTCTTC	CASSFWDINNEQFF